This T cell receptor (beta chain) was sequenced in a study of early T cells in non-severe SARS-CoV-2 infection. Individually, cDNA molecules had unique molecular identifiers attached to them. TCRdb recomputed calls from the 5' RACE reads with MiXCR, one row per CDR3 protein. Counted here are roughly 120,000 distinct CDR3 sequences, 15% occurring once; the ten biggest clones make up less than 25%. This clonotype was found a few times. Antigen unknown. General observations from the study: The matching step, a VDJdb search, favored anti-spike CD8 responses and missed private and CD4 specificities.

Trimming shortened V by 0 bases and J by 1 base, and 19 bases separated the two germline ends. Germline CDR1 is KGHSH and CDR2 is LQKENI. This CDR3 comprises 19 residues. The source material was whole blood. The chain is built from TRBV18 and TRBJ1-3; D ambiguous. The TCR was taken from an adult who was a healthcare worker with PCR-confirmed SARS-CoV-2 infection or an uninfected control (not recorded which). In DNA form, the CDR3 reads TGTGCCAGCTCACCACCGGGGAAGCTCCGATGGTATTCTGGAAACACCATATATTTT. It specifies CASSPPGKLRWYSGNTIYF.